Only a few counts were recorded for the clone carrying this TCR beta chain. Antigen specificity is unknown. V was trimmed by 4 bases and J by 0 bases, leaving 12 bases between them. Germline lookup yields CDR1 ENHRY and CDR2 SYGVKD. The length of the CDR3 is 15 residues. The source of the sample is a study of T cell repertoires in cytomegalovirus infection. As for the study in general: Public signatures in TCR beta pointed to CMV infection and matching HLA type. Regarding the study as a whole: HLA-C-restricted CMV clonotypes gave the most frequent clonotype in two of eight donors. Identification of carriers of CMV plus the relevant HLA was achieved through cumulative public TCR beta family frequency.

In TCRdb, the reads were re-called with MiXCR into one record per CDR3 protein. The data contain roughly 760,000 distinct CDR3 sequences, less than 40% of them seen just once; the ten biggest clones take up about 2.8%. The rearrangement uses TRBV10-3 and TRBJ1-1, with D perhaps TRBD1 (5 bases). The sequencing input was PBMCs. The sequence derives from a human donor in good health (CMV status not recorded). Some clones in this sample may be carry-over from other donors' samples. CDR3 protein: CAISGGSRLNTEAFF. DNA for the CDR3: TGTGCCATCAGTGGGGGGAGCCGCTTGAACACTGAAGCTTTCTTT.